This passage covers 13 T cell receptor beta chains from one sample sequenced in a study of shared clonotypes between healthy human individuals. Clones were read by immunoSEQ multiplex PCR, and TCRdb kept only the in-frame ones, dropping some. Among roughly 2,300,000 clones listed, less than 95% were seen once. Sequencing input: naive CD4+ T cells from PBMCs. The subset: CD45RA+ positively selected. The receptors stem from a man between 18 and 29 years old in good health. Some clones in this sample may be carry-over from other donors' samples.

V gene TRBV14 combines with J gene TRBJ1-1, with TRBD1 identical over 8 bases. This CDR3 has 15 residues. The germline V gene has CDR1 SGHDN and CDR2 FVKESK. The J segment lost 6 bases and the V segment lost 3 bases, leaving 9 bases of the junction unmatched. This CDR3 is CASSHRDRTFAEAFF. The CDR3 DNA follows: TGTGCCAGCAGCCACAGGGACAGGACGTTCGCTGAAGCTTTCTTT. Combining the CDR3 with reference TRBV14 and TRBJ1-1 gives the whole variable domain EAGVTQFPSHSVIEKGQTVTLRCDPISGHDNLYWYRRVMGKEIKFLLHFVKESKQDESGMPNNRFLAERTGGTYSTLKVQPAELEDSGVYFCASSHRDRTFAEAFFGQGTRLTVV.

This sequence joins TRBV5-1 and TRBJ2-2; TRBD1 matches at 7 bases. The CDR3 runs to 15 residues. The V gene's germline CDR1 is SGHRS and CDR2 YFSETQ. V was clipped by 4 bases and J by 1 base; unmatched bases: 4. CDR3 region: CASSTDRQNTGELFF. The CDR3 DNA follows: TGCGCCAGCAGCACGGACAGGCAGAACACCGGGGAGCTGTTTTTT.

The V call is TRBV5-6, the J call TRBJ1-3; the D gene is possibly TRBD1 (6 bases). The germline CDR1 and CDR2 sequences are SGHDT and YYEEEE. This CDR3 contains 14 residues. V gave up 2 bases and J gave up 5 bases, with 11 bases separating them. This CDR3 reads CASSFWGARNTIYF. CDR3 sequence (DNA): TGTGCCAGCAGCTTTTGGGGGGCGAGAAACACCATATATTTT.

This chain links TRBV25-1 with TRBJ2-1, with D possibly TRBD2 on 5 matching bases. Germline values: CDR1 MGHDK, CDR2 SYGVNS. V was cut by 5 bases and J by 6 bases, with 17 bases left in between. This CDR3 has 15 amino acids. CDR3 sequence: CASSQPGIRSNEQFF. The CDR3 region has the DNA TGTGCCAGCAGTCAACCGGGGATACGATCCAATGAGCAGTTCTTC. Full variable domain (outside the CDR3, taken from reference TRBV25-1 and TRBJ2-1): EADIYQTPRYLVIGTGKKITLECSQTMGHDKMYWYQQDPGMELHLIHYSYGVNSTEKGDLSSESTVSRIRTEHFPLTLESARPSHTSQYLCASSQPGIRSNEQFFGPGTRLTVL.

V and J are TRBV7-2 and TRBJ1-1; weak D call: TRBD1 (5 bases). Trimming took 5 bases from V and 7 from J, leaving 14 bases between them. CDR1 and CDR2 from the germline V gene are SGHTA and FQGNSA. The CDR3 extends over 13 amino acids. The CDR3 bases are TGTGCCAGCAGCCCTGGGGCAGAACGTGAAGCTTTCTTT. Residues: CASSPGAEREAFF.

This clone was seen more than once but under ten times. The V and J genes are TRBV7-9 and TRBJ1-1, with a tentative D call TRBD1 (6 bases). The length of the CDR3 is 15 residues. CDR1 is SEHNR and CDR2 is FQNEAQ in the germline V gene (reference sequence). Trimming stripped 6 bases from V and 4 bases from J, with 18 bases between. CDR3 in amino acids: CASSPHGGKSTEAFF. CDR3 nucleotides: TGTGCCAGCAGTCCCCACGGGGGCAAGAGCACTGAAGCTTTCTTT.

The V call is TRBV9, the J call TRBJ2-5; 12 nucleotides agree with TRBD1. Germline values: CDR1 SGDLS, CDR2 YYNGEE. The CDR3 sequence is 20 residues long. The ends lost 4 bases at V and 5 bases at J; junction bases unmatched: 21. The CDR3 reads CASSSPRRGQGARGGETQYF. The DNA of the CDR3 is TGTGCCAGCAGCTCCCCCCGGAGGGGACAGGGGGCGCGAGGGGGGGAGACCCAGTACTTC.

CDR3 sequence reads: CASSVQDRSAGANVLTF. In nucleotides, the CDR3 is TGTGCCAGCAGCGTCCAAGACAGGTCGGCGGGGGCCAACGTCCTGACTTTC. The chain joins TRBV9 to TRBJ2-6, with D tentatively TRBD1 (6 bases). The CDR3 spans 17 residues. Trimming cost V 2 bases and J 4 bases, with 16 bases left between them. Germline V CDR1 and CDR2: SGDLS, YYNGEE. The variable domain in full, with the rest retrieved from reference TRBV9 and TRBJ2-6, is DSGVTQTPKHLITATGQRVTLRCSPRSGDLSVYWYQQSLDQGLQFLIQYYNGEERAKGNILERFSAQQFPDLHSELNLSSLELGDSALYFCASSVQDRSAGANVLTFGAGSRLTVL.

The V and J genes are TRBV9 and TRBJ2-2, with D possibly being TRBD2 (6 bases). In germline, CDR1 is SGDLS, CDR2 YYNGEE. CDR3 length: 14 residues. The V gene lost 2 bases and the J gene lost 7 bases, with 12 bases spanning the gap. The chain's CDR3 is CASSVRRDLGELFF. CDR3 in DNA: TGTGCCAGCAGCGTCCGGCGGGATCTCGGGGAGCTGTTTTTT.

This chain joins TRBV7-7 and TRBJ2-2, with D possibly TRBD1 on 5 matching bases. The CDR3 loop spans 14 amino acids. V gave up 5 bases and J gave up 4 bases, with 11 bases separating them. Per germline, CDR1 SSHAT and CDR2 FNYEAQ (reference sequence). The CDR3 loop reads CASSPTEFTGELFF. Written as DNA, the CDR3 is TGTGCCAGCAGCCCGACAGAATTCACCGGGGAGCTGTTTTTT.

Of note for this clone: Within the sample, other DNA sequences also encode this same CDR3. The J gene is TRBJ2-7, the V gene TRBV7-9; no clear D. CDR1 and CDR2 (germline): SEHNR, FQNEAQ (reference sequence). The CDR3 covers 11 residues. Trimming took 3 bases from V and 4 from J, leaving 4 bases between them. The CDR3 spells CASSFRYEQYF. CDR3 coding DNA: TGTGCCAGCAGCTTCAGGTACGAGCAGTACTTC.

The V and J genes are TRBV6-1 and TRBJ2-5; maybe TRBD2 (6 bases). Germline CDR1 MNHNS, CDR2 SASEGT. CDR3 length equals 14 residues. The V and J ends lost 2 bases and 6 bases respectively, with 13 bases between them. CDR3 nucleotide sequence: TGTGCCAGCAGTGAATGGGCAGGGAGGAAGACCCAGTACTTC. This translates into CASSEWAGRKTQYF.

The sample holds a few counts of this clone. V gene TRBV6-6 combines with J gene TRBJ1-5, with a tentative D call TRBD1 (6 bases). Trimming left V 5 bases short and J 6 bases short, with 11 bases between. The CDR3 contains 13 residues. Germline CDR1 reads MNHNY; CDR2 reads SVGAGI (reference sequence). The CDR3 here is CASSRQEGQPQHF. In DNA, the CDR3 is TGTGCCAGCAGTCGACAGGAAGGTCAGCCCCAGCATTTT.